These 19 T cell receptor beta chains were all obtained from the same sample, sequenced in a study of blood T cells in healthy people across ages. Primers used in a second PCR of roughly 7 to 12 cycles were a sample-barcoded 5' primer and a J-beta primer mix. TCRdb itself ran the 5' RACE reads through MiXCR, one entry per CDR3 protein. The table includes 650,000 to 950,000 distinct CDR3 sequences, around 43% detected once. The sample was blood. The receptors stem from a man aged 55 to 70 in good health.

The gene calls are TRBV30 and TRBJ2-3; D uncertain. Between the trimmed V and J ends, which lost 6 bases and 8 bases, there was a span of 21 bases. The CDR3 covers 14 residues. Germline V gives CDR1 GTSNPN, CDR2 SVGIG (reference sequence). CDR3 loop: CACQSTVGFGTQYF. Here the CDR3 DNA reads TGTGCCTGCCAATCGACGGTCGGTTTTGGTACGCAGTATTTT.

The rearrangement links TRBV11-2 to TRBJ2-7, with D perhaps TRBD1 (5 bases). Judging by the DNA end, TRBJ2-5 fits better; the J call may be wrong. From germline, CDR1 is SGHAT and CDR2 FQNNGV. The CDR3 length is 16 residues. This chain's CDR3 is CASSLEVWQGQETQYF. The CDR3 DNA is TGTGCCAGCAGCTTAGAGGTTTGGCAGGGACAAGAGACCCAGTACTTC.

V is TRBV5-6 and J is TRBJ2-1; the match to TRBD2 covers 10 bases. The V gene end was trimmed by 3 bases and the J gene end by 9 bases; junction bases not matched to a gene: 9. The CDR3 extends over 15 amino acids. Germline CDR1 SGHDT, CDR2 YYEEEE. CDR3 in amino acids: CASSYQSGGATEQFF. The CDR3 DNA is TGTGCCAGCAGCTACCAAAGCGGGGGGGCCACTGAGCAGTTCTTC.

The chain carries TRBV27 and TRBJ2-1; 7 bases are shared with TRBD1. Germline lookup yields CDR1 MNHEY and CDR2 SMNVEV (reference sequence). The CDR3 consists of 13 residues. V was pared by 6 bases and J by 9 bases, with 8 bases of the junction left unmatched. The CDR3 region has the DNA TGTGCCAGCAGCCAGGGGGTTTTAGGTGAGCAGTTCTTC. Residues: CASSQGVLGEQFF.

This clonotype was observed a handful of times. V is TRBV4-1 and J is TRBJ1-2; D not resolved. CDR1 is MGHRA and CDR2 is YSYEKL in the germline V gene. CDR3 length: 16 amino acids. Trimming stripped 0 bases from V and 2 bases from J, with 13 bases between. The CDR3 region has the DNA TGCGCCAGCAGCCAAGAACCCGGGTCCTTGAACTATGGCTACACCTTC. Encoded protein: CASSQEPGSLNYGYTF.

The chain links TRBV4-2 to TRBJ2-7; the D call may be TRBD1 or TRBD2 (5 bases each). V shed 0 bases and J shed 10 bases, with 19 bases lying between them. Germline CDR1 LGHNA, CDR2 YNFKEQ. CDR3 size: 15 residues. The DNA for the CDR3 is TGTGCCAGCAGCCAAGATCAGGGTAGGGGAGAGTCCCAGTACTTC. This codes for CASSQDQGRGESQYF.

V and J are TRBV6-5 and TRBJ1-6; 7 nucleotides line up with TRBD1. Germline V gene lookup returns CDR1 MNHEY and CDR2 SVGAGI. Trimming took 5 bases from V and 7 from J; bases not matched to a gene: 11. The CDR3 extends over 16 amino acids. CDR3 nucleotides: TGTGCCAGCAGTCTCCAAAACAGGGGCGTCAATTCACCCCTCCACTTT. It translates to CASSLQNRGVNSPLHF.

This clonotype has more than one count but fewer than ten. This chain joins TRBV20-1 and TRBJ1-4, with no clear D. This CDR3 is 14 amino acids long. Trimming shortened V by 0 bases and J by 10 bases, and 15 bases separated the two germline ends. Per germline, CDR1 DFQATT and CDR2 SNEGSKA (reference sequence). CDR3 bases: TGCAGTGCTAGAGATTTGGCAGACGGCGGAAAACTGTTTTTT. Its translation: CSARDLADGGKLFF.

The chain's CDR3 is CSDSRDRVGSNEQYF. CDR3 sequence (DNA): TGCAGTGATAGCAGGGACAGGGTAGGATCGAACGAGCAGTACTTC. The chain joins TRBV20-1 to TRBJ2-7, with TRBD1 identical over 9 bases. The ends lost 7 bases at V and 5 bases at J; junction bases unmatched: 15. CDR1 and CDR2 from the germline V gene are DFQATT and SNEGSKA (reference sequence). CDR3 size: 15 residues.

This clonotype occurred many times. The chain is built from TRBV7-2 and TRBJ2-7; D might be TRBD1 or TRBD2, each matching 5 bases. Germline CDR1 is SGHTA and CDR2 is FQGNSA. The CDR3 length is 14 residues. Between the trimmed V and J ends, which lost 1 base and 0 bases, there was a span of 7 bases. The CDR3 DNA sequence: TGTGCCAGCAGCTTAGAGGGACGCTCCTACGAGCAGTACTTC. Translated, it gives CASSLEGRSYEQYF.

V usage is TRBV14 and J usage is TRBJ2-1, with 9 positions matching TRBD2. V gave up 0 bases and J gave up 5 bases; unmatched junction bases: 5. This CDR3 spans 16 amino acids. Germline CDR1 and CDR2: SGHDN and FVKESK. The CDR3: CASSQDFAGGDNEQFF. In nucleotides, the CDR3 is TGTGCCAGCAGCCAAGATTTCGCGGGAGGGGACAATGAGCAGTTCTTC.

This sequence joins TRBV4-3 and TRBJ1-4; D perhaps matches TRBD1 (5 bases). CDR3 length equals 14 residues. V was pared by 4 bases and J by 4 bases, with 10 bases between. The V gene's germline CDR1 is LGHNA and CDR2 YSLEER. CDR3 sequence (DNA): TGCGCCAGCAGCCGGGGGTCGGATAATGAAAAACTGTTTTTT. Amino acid sequence: CASSRGSDNEKLFF.

This chain joins TRBV27 and TRBJ1-2; D is undetermined. Per the germline V gene, CDR1 is MNHEY and CDR2 is SMNVEV (reference sequence). Deletions cut 5 bases from V and 1 base from J, with 11 bases between. This CDR3 comprises 14 residues. CDR3: CASSTKGYNYGYTF. The CDR3 DNA reads as TGTGCCAGCAGTACCAAGGGATATAACTATGGCTACACCTTC.

The chain combines TRBV7-9 with TRBJ2-1; a possible D gene is TRBD1 (6 bases). This CDR3 contains 16 residues. V dropped 5 bases and J dropped 0 bases, with 14 bases sitting between them. Germline values: CDR1 SEHNR, CDR2 FQNEAQ (reference sequence). This chain's CDR3 is CASSKDRPSSYNEQFF. The CDR3 nucleotides are TGTGCCAGCAGCAAAGACAGGCCGAGCTCCTACAATGAGCAGTTCTTC.

This clonotype was picked up one time. This chain joins TRBV5-1 and TRBJ2-1; 12 nucleotides agree with TRBD2. The junction had 13 bases not matched to a gene; V was cut back by 3 bases and J by 12 bases. Per germline, CDR1 SGHRS and CDR2 YFSETQ. The CDR3 sequence is 16 residues long. The CDR3 sequence: CASSSGTSGSPSGQFF. The CDR3 DNA follows: TGCGCCAGCAGCTCGGGGACTAGCGGGTCCCCCTCTGGGCAGTTCTTC.

The chain links TRBV29-1 to TRBJ2-5, with a weak D call TRBD2 (6 bases). The DNA end is a closer match to TRBJ2-7, so the J assignment may be wrong. Germline CDR1 is SQVTM and CDR2 is ANQGSEA. The CDR3 is 14 amino acids. CDR3 coding DNA: TGCAGCGTCCCCCGGGGGTCCACACCTTACGAGCAGTACTTC. It yields the protein CSVPRGSTPYEQYF.

As regards this clonotype: Germline is not matched at one junction end, which may reflect a read error. This chain joins TRBV7-8 and TRBJ2-2; tentative D call: TRBD1 (5 bases). The CDR3 totals 15 residues. Germline CDR1 SGHVS, CDR2 FQNEAQ. CDR3 protein: CAGSADRWNTGELFF. The CDR3 coding sequence is TGTGCCGGCAGCGCAGACAGATGGAACACCGGGGAGCTGTTTTTT.

The chain links TRBV7-9 to TRBJ2-5; 7 bases agree with TRBD1. The closer fit of TRBJ2-7 to the DNA end suggests the J call may be wrong. The CDR3 covers 14 residues. CDR1 and CDR2 (germline): SEHNR, FQNEAQ (reference sequence). The CDR3 here is CASSRWDSFYEQYF. As DNA, the CDR3 is TGTGCCAGCAGCCGTTGGGACAGCTTCTACGAGCAGTACTTC.

The V gene is TRBV29-1, the J gene TRBJ2-4; 11 bases are shared with TRBD2. Near its end, the DNA agrees better with TRBJ2-7, so the J call may be wrong. The length of the CDR3 is 14 residues. CDR1 is SQVTM and CDR2 is ANQGSEA in the germline V gene. In DNA, the CDR3 is TGCAGCGTTGCCTTGACTAGCGGGGTTTACGAGCAGTACTTC. It specifies CSVALTSGVYEQYF.